What follows describes a single T cell receptor beta chain. The target antigen is unknown. The record originates from a study of shared clonotypes between healthy human individuals. Using immunoSEQ multiplex PCR, the repertoire was profiled, and TCRdb retains in-frame clones only, with some absent. This table holds roughly 400,000 clones, roughly 96% found once. The study, taken as a whole, reports: Richness estimates generally favored naive over memory subsets.

The V end was cut by 4 bases, the J end by 8 bases, with 24 bases between. The CDR3 contains 17 residues. Sequencing was carried out using memory CD8+ T cells sorted from blood. Noted subset: CD45RO+ cells pooled with CCR7-negative TemRA cells. The chain has TRBV23-1 and TRBJ2-1; D is tentatively TRBD1 or TRBD2 (5 bases each). TRBV23-1 is an ORF for which the function is uncertain. This TCR derives from a man aged 25-45 years in good health. The CDR3 is CASSLWETKLGRDEQFF. CDR3 coding DNA: TGCGCCAGCAGTCTTTGGGAAACTAAACTAGGCAGGGATGAGCAGTTCTTC.